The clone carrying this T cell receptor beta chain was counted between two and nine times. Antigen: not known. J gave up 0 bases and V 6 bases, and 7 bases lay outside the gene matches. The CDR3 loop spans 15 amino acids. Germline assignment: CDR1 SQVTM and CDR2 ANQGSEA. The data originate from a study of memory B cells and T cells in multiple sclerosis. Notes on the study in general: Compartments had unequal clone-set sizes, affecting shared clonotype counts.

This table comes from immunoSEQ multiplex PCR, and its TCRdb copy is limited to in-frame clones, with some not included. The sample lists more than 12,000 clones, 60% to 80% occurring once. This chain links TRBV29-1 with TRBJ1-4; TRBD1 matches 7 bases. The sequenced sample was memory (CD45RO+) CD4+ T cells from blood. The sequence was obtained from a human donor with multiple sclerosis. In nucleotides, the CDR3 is TGCAGCGTCGCGTTAGACAGGGCAACTAATGAAAAACTGTTTTTT. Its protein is CSVALDRATNEKLFF.